This TCR beta chain originates from a study of PD-1 blockade in classical Hodgkin lymphoma. Regarding the study as a whole: After ASCT, patients who started nivolumab under 1 year later were excluded. Relative to healthy donors, newly diagnosed patients reportedly had lower baseline TCR diversity, which was reported as lower still in relapsed/refractory patients. Unlike CD8+ TCR diversity, which did not rise significantly by C4D1, CD4+ TCR diversity did.

The junction had 7 bases not matched to a gene; V was cut back by 2 bases and J by 6 bases. Germline CDR1 reads MNHEY; CDR2 reads SVGAGI. The CDR3 length is 15 residues. Data came from immunoSEQ multiplex PCR; TCRdb stores just in-frame clones and leaves some out. The sample records 35,000 to 50,000 clones, 76% being singletons. Concerning this clone itself: As yet, its antigen is unknown.

Every patient was affected by relapse after autologous stem cell transplantation, while exposure to brentuximab vedotin was not uniform. Best responses were complete response, partial response or progressive disease. The clonotype originates from a human donor with classical Hodgkin lymphoma. The sample in question was peripheral blood mononuclear cells (PBMCs), obtained at baseline. The V call is TRBV6-5, the J call TRBJ2-7, with 10 bases fitting TRBD1. In nucleotides, the CDR3 is TGTGCCAGCAGTTACCCGGGACAGGGGCCGGTCGAGCAGTACTTC. The encoded protein is CASSYPGQGPVEQYF.